This is a list of T cell receptor beta chains from one sample in a study of blood T cell repertoires in COVID-19. The data were produced by immunoSEQ multiplex PCR, yet TCRdb's version contains in-frame clones alone and is incomplete. The data show some 64,000 clones, about 88% seen once. Sequencing was performed on peripheral blood. All receptors derive from a man aged 70-80 years with acute or convalescent COVID-19. The CDR3 runs from the conserved cysteine through the conserved F or W. Fields, in order: J gene, clone size, D gene, V gene, CDR3 protein, CDR3 DNA. The D gene is left open where the match is weak. Clone size, where shown, is once, few, many, or a class for clones that have expanded.

J: TRBJ2-4
size: -
D: -
V: TRBV28
CDR3: CASSLSDIQYF
DNA: TGTGCCAGCAGTTTATCGGACATTCAGTACTTC

J: TRBJ1-4
size: -
D: -
V: TRBV9
CDR3: CASSALTGEKLFF
DNA: TGTGCCAGCAGCGCTCTGACAGGTGAAAAACTGTTTTTT

J: TRBJ1-1
size: -
D: TRBD1
V: TRBV6-2/TRBV6-3
CDR3: CASSTPTGGYSLISEAFF
DNA: TGTGCCAGCAGCACCCCGACAGGGGGCTACTCTTTGATCTCTGAAGCTTTCTTT

J: TRBJ1-2
size: -
D: TRBD1
V: TRBV2
CDR3: CASSISAGQIYGYTF
DNA: TGTGCCAGCAGTATTTCTGCGGGACAGATCTATGGCTACACCTTC

J: TRBJ1-4
size: -
D: -
V: TRBV15
CDR3: CATSRSLDRRNEKLFF
DNA: TGTGCCACCAGCAGATCCCTTGACAGGCGGAATGAAAAACTGTTTTTT

J: TRBJ2-3
size: -
D: TRBD2
V: TRBV5-4
CDR3: CASSLPTSGVTDTQYF
DNA: TGTGCCAGCAGCTTGCCCACTAGCGGGGTCACAGATACGCAGTATTTT

J: TRBJ1-2
size: -
D: -
V: TRBV10-3
CDR3: CAIRKGETGTYGYTF
DNA: TGTGCCATCAGGAAGGGGGAGACAGGAACCTATGGCTACACCTTC

J: TRBJ1-5
size: -
D: -
V: TRBV30
CDR3: CAWTRGGGSNQPQHF
DNA: TGTGCCTGGACAAGGGGCGGGGGCAGCAATCAGCCCCAGCATTTT

J: TRBJ2-7
size: -
D: -
V: TRBV27
CDR3: CASRRNRVSYEQYF
DNA: TGTGCCAGCAGGCGAAACAGGGTTTCCTACGAGCAGTACTTC

J: TRBJ1-3
size: -
D: -
V: TRBV4-2
CDR3: CASSPSTGLGGNTIYF
DNA: TGTGCCAGCAGCCCCTCGACGGGGTTAGGTGGAAACACCATATATTTT

J: TRBJ2-3
size: -
D: TRBD1
V: TRBV15
CDR3: CATSRATGGSTDTQYF
DNA: TGTGCCACCAGCAGAGCTACAGGGGGGAGCACAGATACGCAGTATTTT

J: TRBJ1-6
size: few
D: TRBD1
V: TRBV2
CDR3: CASSRTGPDSPLHF
DNA: TGTGCCAGCAGTCGGACAGGGCCGGATTCACCCCTCCACTTT

J: TRBJ2-5
size: -
D: -
V: TRBV21-1
CDR3: CASSKLGQRGTQETQYF
DNA: TGTGCCAGCAGCAAATTAGGTCAAAGAGGTACTCAAGAGACCCAGTACTTC

J: TRBJ2-2
size: -
D: TRBD1
V: TRBV19
CDR3: CASNFRDRNTGELFF
DNA: TGTGCCAGTAATTTCCGGGACAGAAACACCGGGGAGCTGTTTTTT

J: TRBJ2-7
size: -
D: -
V: TRBV5-6
CDR3: CASSPGAGAYEQYF
DNA: TGTGCCAGCAGCCCAGGGGCGGGGGCCTACGAGCAGTACTTC

J: TRBJ2-2
size: -
D: TRBD2
V: TRBV19
CDR3: CASSPRTSGAGELFF
DNA: TGTGCCAGTAGTCCGAGGACTAGCGGGGCCGGGGAGCTGTTTTTT

J: TRBJ1-2
size: -
D: TRBD1
V: TRBV4-3
CDR3: CASSPGDSRGYGYTF
DNA: TGCGCCAGCAGCCCAGGGGACAGTCGAGGCTATGGCTACACCTTC

J: TRBJ2-3
size: once
D: TRBD2
V: TRBV15
CDR3: CATSRGSGGAVDTQYF
DNA: TGTGCCACCAGCAGAGGTAGCGGGGGGGCGGTAGATACGCAGTATTTT